The 21 T cell receptor beta chains given below trace back to one sample, sequenced in a study of blood T cell repertoires in COVID-19. The data were produced by immunoSEQ multiplex PCR, yet TCRdb's version contains in-frame clones alone and is incomplete. The sample holds about 120,000 clones; roughly nine tenths are singletons and the top ten take 7% to 9%. The specimen sequenced was peripheral blood. These receptors were taken from a human donor in a cohort sampled during active COVID-19.

This rearrangement joins TRBV5-1 to TRBJ1-1, with D tentatively TRBD1 (6 bases). The ends were cut back, 7 bases at V and 0 bases at J, with 10 bases in the middle. This CDR3 has 13 amino acids. Germline CDR1 SGHRS, CDR2 YFSETQ. The CDR3, as DNA: TGCGCCAGCCGGACAGAAATGAACACTGAAGCTTTCTTT. Protein product: CASRTEMNTEAFF.

The chain uses TRBV7-2 and TRBJ2-6; TRBD1 might be the D (6 bases). Germline V gene sequence: CDR1 SGHTA, CDR2 FQGNSA. The CDR3 covers 15 residues. Trimming removed 2 bases at V and 2 bases at J, with 7 bases between. The CDR3, as DNA: TGTGCCAGCAGCTTACAGGGGACTGGGGCCAACGTCCTGACTTTC. Its protein is CASSLQGTGANVLTF.

The J gene is TRBJ2-5, the V gene TRBV19, with D possibly TRBD2 on 5 matching bases. The CDR3 length is 15 residues. The germline CDR1 and CDR2 sequences are LNHDA and SQIVND (reference sequence). With 3 bases removed from V and 1 base from J, the gap between germline ends came to 12 bases. The CDR3, as DNA: TGTGCCAGTAGTATTAATAAGGCGGGCCAAGAGACCCAGTACTTC. Translation: CASSINKAGQETQYF. Full variable domain (remainder filled in from reference TRBV19 and TRBJ2-5): DGGITQSPKYLFRKEGQNVTLSCEQNLNHDAMYWYRQDPGQGLRLIYYSQIVNDFQKGDIAEGYSVSREKKESFPLTVTSAQKNPTAFYLCASSINKAGQETQYFGPGTRLLVL.

This rearrangement joins TRBV7-4 to TRBJ2-5; TRBD1 aligns across 7 bases. The CDR3 runs to 15 residues. V lost 4 bases, J lost 1 base, and 6 bases stayed unmatched. CDR1 is SGHVT, CDR2 SQSDAQ, per germline. DNA for the CDR3: TGTGCCAGCAGCTCGGGACAGAGGATCCAAGAGACCCAGTACTTC. Its protein product is CASSSGQRIQETQYF.

Only a few counts were recorded for this clone. CDR3 sequence reads: CASSPRGREFKQYF. CDR3 coding DNA: TGTGCCAGCAGCCCCAGGGGCAGGGAATTCAAGCAGTACTTC. The chain combines TRBV7-9 with TRBJ2-7; tentatively, D is TRBD1 (6 bases). Germline CDR1 reads SEHNR; CDR2 reads FQNEAQ (reference sequence). V lost 5 bases to trimming and J lost 8 bases, with 19 bases between them. This CDR3 is built from 14 residues. The variable domain in full, completed from reference TRBV7-9 and TRBJ2-7, reads DTGVSQNPRHKITKRGQNVTFRCDPISEHNRLYWYRQTLGQGPEFLTYFQNEAQLEKSRLLSDRFSAERPKGSFSTLEIQRTEQGDSAMYLCASSPRGREFKQYFGPGTRLTVT.

CDR3 protein: CATSDRTSGFVTDTQYF. CDR3 sequence (DNA): TGTGCCACCAGTGATCGGACTAGCGGGTTTGTGACAGATACGCAGTATTTT. The chain has TRBV24-1 and TRBJ2-3, with 11 bases identical to TRBD2. The ends lost 3 bases at V and 3 bases at J; junction bases unmatched: 7. Germline values: CDR1 KGHDR, CDR2 SFDVKD. CDR3 size: 17 residues.

This rearrangement joins TRBV5-1 to TRBJ1-2, with D uncertain. The CDR3 spans 13 residues. Germline CDR1 SGHRS, CDR2 YFSETQ. The V gene lost 0 bases and the J gene lost 6 bases, with 9 bases spanning the gap. The CDR3 region is CASSLGQQDGYTF. DNA of the CDR3: TGCGCCAGCAGCTTGGGTCAGCAGGATGGCTACACCTTC.

The CDR3 bases are TGTGCCAGCAGCCCCAGGACAGGGGTCCCGAACACTGAAGCTTTCTTT. It is translated as CASSPRTGVPNTEAFF. V gene TRBV7-9 combines with J gene TRBJ1-1, with 9 bases lining up with TRBD1. CDR3 length equals 16 residues. CDR1 SEHNR and CDR2 FQNEAQ come from the germline V gene (reference sequence). V lost 5 bases to trimming and J lost 1 base; unmatched junction nucleotides: 8.

For this clone: Likely a read error: the CDR3 ends without its conserved phenylalanine or tryptophan. The DNA is omitted, as the CDR3 cannot be located on it reliably, and the CDR3 follows TCRdb's listing. The V gene is TRBV5-3, the J gene TRBJ1-2; the D call of TRBD1 is as the table states it, not checked on the DNA. TRBV5-3 is assigned to the ORF class and has an uncertain function. The CDR3 spans 11 residues, counting both ends. The CDR3 loop reads CARSLRGTRSA.

DNA of the CDR3: TGTGCCAGCAGCGAAAAAGGGGCCTACAATGAGCAGTTCTTC. Translated, it gives CASSEKGAYNEQFF. The V and J genes are TRBV3-1 (or the pseudogene TRBV3-2) and TRBJ2-1; tentative D call: TRBD1 (5 bases). The ends were cut back, 5 bases at V and 2 bases at J, with 10 bases in the middle. The germline gives CDR1 LGHDT, CDR2 YNNKEL (reference sequence). The CDR3 contains 14 residues.

The rearrangement links TRBV18 to TRBJ2-5, with TRBD1 matching 9 bases. Germline CDR1 is KGHSH and CDR2 is LQKENI. The CDR3 spans 15 residues. V gave up 0 bases and J gave up 5 bases; unmatched junction bases: 4. The CDR3 here is CASSPPTGGRETQYF. The CDR3 nucleotides are TGTGCCAGCTCACCACCGACAGGGGGGCGGGAGACCCAGTACTTC.

This clone was recorded once. The same CDR3 arises from other DNA sequences in this sample as well. The V gene is TRBV5-1, the J gene TRBJ2-7, with TRBD1 matching over 9 bases. After removal of 4 bases from V and 2 bases from J, the junction contained 4 bases not matched to a gene. CDR3 length: 14 amino acids. Per the germline V gene, CDR1 is SGHRS and CDR2 is YFSETQ. CDR3 loop: CASSEGQGAYEQYF. The CDR3 DNA reads TGCGCCAGCAGCGAGGGACAGGGCGCCTACGAGCAGTACTTC.

This sequence joins TRBV5-4 and TRBJ2-1; TRBD1 matches 8 bases. CDR1 is SGHNT and CDR2 is YYREEE in the germline V gene (reference sequence). Trimming cost V 4 bases and J 6 bases; bases outside gene matches: 21. The length of the CDR3 is 19 residues. The CDR3 protein is CASSPGTGLRAGFSNEQFF. The CDR3 region has the DNA TGTGCCAGCAGCCCCGGGACAGGTCTAAGGGCGGGTTTTTCCAATGAGCAGTTCTTC.

The chain joins TRBV2 to TRBJ1-2; D call uncertain. Germline V gene lookup returns CDR1 SNHLY and CDR2 FYNNEI. The CDR3 runs to 14 residues. The V gene lost 6 bases and the J gene lost 6 bases, with 17 bases spanning the gap. Here the CDR3 reads CASRASQRLDGYTF. The CDR3 region has the DNA TGTGCCAGCAGAGCATCTCAGAGGTTAGATGGCTACACCTTC.

This clone was found once. The genes are TRBV28 and TRBJ1-2; the D is unclear. The CDR3 is 16 amino acids. Germline CDR1 and CDR2: MDHEN and SYDVKM. V lost 6 bases and J 5 bases, leaving 22 bases between the germline ends. The CDR3 bases are TGTGCCAGCAGCCTTAAGTCCGTTTTACAGAGTTATGGCTACACCTTC. Its translation is CASSLKSVLQSYGYTF.

This clone has only a few counts. The chain combines TRBV10-3 with TRBJ1-2; a possible D gene is TRBD1 (5 bases). This CDR3 has 14 residues. The V end lost 0 bases, the J end lost 5 bases, and 10 bases lay between the germline ends. Germline CDR1 ENHRY, CDR2 SYGVKD. CDR3 sequence (DNA): TGTGCCATCAGTGAGTCAGGGGTTTGGTATGGCTACACCTTC. Translation: CAISESGVWYGYTF.

The chain employs TRBV9 and TRBJ1-4; D remains ambiguous. Trimming removed 0 bases at V and 7 bases at J, with 10 bases between. The CDR3 length is 14 residues. Germline CDR1 reads SGDLS; CDR2 reads YYNGEE. The chain's CDR3 is CASSVEGSPEKLFF. In nucleotides, the CDR3 is TGTGCCAGCAGCGTAGAAGGGAGTCCTGAAAAACTGTTTTTT.

V usage is TRBV4-1 and J usage is TRBJ2-1; D is perhaps TRBD2 (6 bases). CDR1 is MGHRA, CDR2 YSYEKL, per germline. This CDR3 comprises 16 residues. Trimming took off 1 base at V and 7 bases at J, with 17 bases between the two ends. CDR3 sequence: CASSQGGLPRRNEQFF. The CDR3 nucleotides are TGCGCCAGCAGCCAAGGGGGACTCCCGCGGAGGAATGAGCAGTTCTTC.

The CDR3 reads CASNGDRRGEKLFF. The CDR3 DNA sequence: TGTGCCAGCAACGGGGACAGGCGGGGTGAAAAACTGTTTTTT. This chain joins TRBV2 and TRBJ1-4; 8 nucleotides match TRBD1. The length of the CDR3 is 14 residues. Per the germline V gene, CDR1 is SNHLY and CDR2 is FYNNEI. The V gene end was trimmed by 7 bases and the J gene end by 7 bases; junction bases not matched to a gene: 8.

This chain uses TRBV19 with TRBJ2-7; 8 bases align to TRBD1. V lost 7 bases, J lost 3 bases, and 11 bases stayed unmatched. This CDR3 has 15 residues. From germline, CDR1 is LNHDA and CDR2 SQIVND (reference sequence). The CDR3 is CASIGTDRGRYEQYF. CDR3 DNA: TGTGCCAGTATTGGAACCGACAGGGGACGCTACGAGCAGTACTTC.

This chain connects TRBV24-1 to TRBJ1-6, with D unclear. The germline CDR1 and CDR2 sequences are KGHDR and SFDVKD. The CDR3 is 14 residues long. V was clipped by 2 bases and J by 3 bases, with 4 bases between them. Written as DNA, the CDR3 is TGTGCCACCAGTGATTCCAGCTATAATTCACCCCTCCACTTT. Amino acid sequence: CATSDSSYNSPLHF.